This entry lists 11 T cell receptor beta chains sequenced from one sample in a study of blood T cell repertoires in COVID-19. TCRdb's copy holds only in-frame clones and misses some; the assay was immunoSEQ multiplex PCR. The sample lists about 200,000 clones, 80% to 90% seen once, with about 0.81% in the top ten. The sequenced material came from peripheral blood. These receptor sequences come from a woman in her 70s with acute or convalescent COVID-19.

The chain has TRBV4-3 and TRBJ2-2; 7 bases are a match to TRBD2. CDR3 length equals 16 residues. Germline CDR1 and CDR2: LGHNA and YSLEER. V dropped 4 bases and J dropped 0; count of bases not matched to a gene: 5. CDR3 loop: CASSRLAAANTGELFF. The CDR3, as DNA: TGCGCCAGCAGCCGTCTAGCGGCAGCGAACACCGGGGAGCTGTTTTTT.

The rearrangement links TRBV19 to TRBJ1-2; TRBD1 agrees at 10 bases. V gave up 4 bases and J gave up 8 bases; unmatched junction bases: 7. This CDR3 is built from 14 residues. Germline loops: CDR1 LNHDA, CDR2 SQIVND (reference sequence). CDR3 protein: CASSSDRGRRGYTF. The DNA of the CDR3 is TGTGCCAGTAGTAGCGACAGGGGGCGGAGGGGCTACACCTTC.

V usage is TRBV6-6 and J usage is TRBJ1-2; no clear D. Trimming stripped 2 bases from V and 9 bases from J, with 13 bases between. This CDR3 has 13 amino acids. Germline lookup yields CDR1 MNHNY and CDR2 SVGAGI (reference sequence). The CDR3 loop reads CASSYRADRSYTF. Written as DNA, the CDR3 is TGTGCCAGCAGTTACCGTGCGGATAGGAGCTACACCTTC.

CDR3 sequence: CASSLWGRGSTEAFF. The DNA for the CDR3 is TGCGCCAGCAGCTTGTGGGGCAGGGGGAGCACTGAAGCTTTCTTT. The chain links TRBV5-1 to TRBJ1-1; 7 positions match TRBD1. V gave up 1 base and J gave up 4 bases; unmatched junction bases: 7. The germline CDR1 and CDR2 sequences are SGHRS and YFSETQ. This CDR3 has 15 residues.

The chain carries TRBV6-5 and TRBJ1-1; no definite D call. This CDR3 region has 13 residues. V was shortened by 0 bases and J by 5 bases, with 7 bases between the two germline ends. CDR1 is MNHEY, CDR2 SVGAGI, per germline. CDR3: CASSYSSPTEAFF. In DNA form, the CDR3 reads TGTGCCAGCAGTTACTCGAGTCCAACTGAAGCTTTCTTT.

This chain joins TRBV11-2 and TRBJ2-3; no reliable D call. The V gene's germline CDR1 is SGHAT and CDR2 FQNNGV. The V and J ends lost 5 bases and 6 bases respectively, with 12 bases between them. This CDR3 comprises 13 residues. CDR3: CASSPRYWDTQYF. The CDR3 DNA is TGTGCCAGCAGCCCGCGGTATTGGGATACGCAGTATTTT. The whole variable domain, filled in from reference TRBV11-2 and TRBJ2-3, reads EAGVAQSPRYKIIEKRQSVAFWCNPISGHATLYWYQQILGQGPKLLIQFQNNGVVDDSQLPKDRFSAERLKGVDSTLKIQPAKLEDSAVYLCASSPRYWDTQYFGPGTRLTVL.

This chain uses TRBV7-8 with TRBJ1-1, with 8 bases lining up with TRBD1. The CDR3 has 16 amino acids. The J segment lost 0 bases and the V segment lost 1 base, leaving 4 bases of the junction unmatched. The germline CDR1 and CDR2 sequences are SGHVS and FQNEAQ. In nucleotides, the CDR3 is TGTGCCAGCAGCTTAGGGACAGGGACCATGAACACTGAAGCTTTCTTT. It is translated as CASSLGTGTMNTEAFF. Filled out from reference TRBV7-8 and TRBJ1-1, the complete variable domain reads GAGVSQSPRYKVAKRGQDVALRCDPISGHVSLFWYQQALGQGPEFLTYFQNEAQLDKSGLPSDRFFAERPEGSVSTLKIQRTQQEDSAVYLCASSLGTGTMNTEAFFGQGTRLTVV.

Written as DNA, the CDR3 is TGTGCCAGCAGTTACATTGCGGGAGCTTCAGTGGCGCAGTATTTT. This codes for CASSYIAGASVAQYF. The chain uses TRBV6-6 and TRBJ2-3, with 7 bases matching TRBD2. The CDR3 totals 15 residues. V was clipped by 2 bases and J by 10 bases; unmatched bases: 12. Germline CDR1 is MNHNY and CDR2 is SVGAGI (reference sequence).

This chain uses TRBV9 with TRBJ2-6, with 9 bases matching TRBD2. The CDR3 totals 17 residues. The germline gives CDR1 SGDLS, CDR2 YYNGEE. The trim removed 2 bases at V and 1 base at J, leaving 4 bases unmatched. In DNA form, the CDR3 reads TGTGCCAGCAGCGTTAGCGGGAGAGGGTCTGGGGCCAACGTCCTGACTTTC. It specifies CASSVSGRGSGANVLTF.

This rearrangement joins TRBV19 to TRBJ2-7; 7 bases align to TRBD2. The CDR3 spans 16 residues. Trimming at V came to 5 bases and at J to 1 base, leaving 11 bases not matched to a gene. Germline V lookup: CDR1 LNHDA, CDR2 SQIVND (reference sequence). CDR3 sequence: CASSPGVAGLSYEQYF. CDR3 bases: TGTGCCAGTAGTCCCGGGGTAGCGGGCTTATCCTACGAGCAGTACTTC.

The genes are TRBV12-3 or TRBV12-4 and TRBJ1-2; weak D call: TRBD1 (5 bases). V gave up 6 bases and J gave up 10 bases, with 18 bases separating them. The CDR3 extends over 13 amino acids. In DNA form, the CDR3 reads TGTGCCAGCAGCCCCCTCAGGGATTCCGACTACACCTTC. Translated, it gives CASSPLRDSDYTF.